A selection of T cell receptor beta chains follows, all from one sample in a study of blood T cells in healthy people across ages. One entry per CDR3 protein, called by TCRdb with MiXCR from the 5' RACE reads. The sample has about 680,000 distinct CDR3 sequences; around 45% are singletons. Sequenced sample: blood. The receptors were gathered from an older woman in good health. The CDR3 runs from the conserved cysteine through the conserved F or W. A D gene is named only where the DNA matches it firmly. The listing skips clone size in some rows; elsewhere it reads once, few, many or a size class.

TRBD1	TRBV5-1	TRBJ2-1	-	CASSLEAFGQGDEQFF	TGCGCCAGCAGCTTGGAGGCGTTCGGACAGGGTGACGAGCAGTTCTTC
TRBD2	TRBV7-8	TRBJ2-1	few	CASSLAGTSGSPDEQFF	TGTGCCAGCAGCTTAGCAGGGACTAGCGGGAGTCCCGATGAGCAGTTCTTC
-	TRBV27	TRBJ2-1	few	CASSHSSYNEQFF	TGTGCCAGCAGTCACAGCTCCTACAATGAGCAGTTCTTC
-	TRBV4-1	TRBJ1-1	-	CASSQTMDNYYTEAFF	TGCGCCAGCAGCCAAACTATGGACAACTACTACACTGAAGCTTTCTTT
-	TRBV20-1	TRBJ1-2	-	CSARVLGYGYTF	TGCAGTGCTAGAGTTTTGGGCTATGGCTACACCTTC
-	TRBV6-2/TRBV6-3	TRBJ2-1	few	CASSYSFSGGDRNEQFF	TGTGCCAGCAGTTACTCTTTTTCCGGGGGCGATCGCAATGAGCAGTTCTTC
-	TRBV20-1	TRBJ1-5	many	CSAADNHNQPQHF	TGCAGTGCTGCCGACAACCACAATCAGCCCCAGCATTTT
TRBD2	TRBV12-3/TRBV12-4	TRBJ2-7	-	CASRSGTITYEQYF	TGTGCCAGCAGGTCCGGGACTATCACCTACGAGCAGTACTTC
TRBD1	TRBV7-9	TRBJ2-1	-	CASSPIPGQFSDNEQFF	TGTGCCAGCAGCCCCATTCCGGGACAGTTCTCCGACAATGAGCAGTTCTTC
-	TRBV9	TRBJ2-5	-	CASSVAVLLGETQYF	TGTGCCAGCAGCGTAGCGGTCCTCCTGGGGGAGACCCAGTACTTC
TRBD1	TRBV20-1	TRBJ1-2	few	CSAPQGGERSYTF	TGCAGTGCTCCCCAGGGGGGGGAGAGAAGCTACACCTTC